This T cell receptor (beta chain) emerged from a study of OX40 agonist ivuxolimab in advanced cancers. Study at large: A male proportion of about 86% was recorded, with mean age approximately 57 years and range roughly 23 to 79.

Some clones are missing from TCRdb's copy, which holds only in-frame ones; the method was immunoSEQ multiplex PCR. Of about 44,000 clones listed, about 93% are singletons. The starting material was CD4+ or CD8+ T cells sorted from blood, obtained in a trial of the OX40 agonist ivuxolimab. The TCR comes from an adult with an advanced solid tumor such as melanoma, head and neck, liver or kidney cancer.

CDR3 bases: TGTGCCAGCAGCGTAGCAGCGAACCTGCAAGAGACCCAGTACTTC. Amino acid sequence: CASSVAANLQETQYF. The chain has TRBV9 and TRBJ2-5; D uncertain. The germline V gene has CDR1 SGDLS and CDR2 YYNGEE. CDR3 length: 15 amino acids. The V end was cut by 0 bases, the J end by 2 bases, with 11 bases between.